The clone carrying this T cell receptor (beta chain) was picked up a small number of times. Its antigen is currently unknown. This sample stems from a study of CD8 T cells in ankylosing spondylitis. Whole-study results and caveats: It appeared that ankylosing spondylitis blood was characterized by a TCR beta motif of roughly 8 highly homologous variants. Enrichment of disease-linked clones was reportedly significant in matched ankylosing spondylitis synovial fluid. The disease-linked clones had a CD8+ phenotype and low blood frequencies.

It was by quantitative 5'-RACE with molecular barcodes that TCR beta libraries were made. TCRdb passed the 5' RACE reads through MiXCR, listing each CDR3 protein once. The sample holds over 200,000 distinct CDR3 sequences, roughly 18% seen once. The V and J ends lost 1 base and 0 bases, in that order; junction bases with no gene match: 0. The CDR3 has 15 amino acids. The germline CDR1 and CDR2 sequences are SNHLY and FYNNEI. Sequencing used blood, either unsorted or a sorted T cell fraction (not recorded which). The TCR was taken from a male donor with ankylosing spondylitis. This rearrangement joins TRBV2 to TRBJ2-3; TRBD2 aligns across 8 bases. The CDR3 nucleotides read TGTGCCAGCAGTGAAGGCGGGGGGAGCACAGATACGCAGTATTTT. It is translated as CASSEGGGSTDTQYF.